This T cell receptor (beta chain) appears in the sequencing data of a study of T cell changes during pregnancy in multiple sclerosis (dated by TCRdb to between 2018 and 2021). With respect to the entire study: The study looked at changes in the T cell repertoire across pregnancy in women with multiple sclerosis.

Libraries were prepared through the immunoSEQ multiplex PCR assay. Not all clones reach the TCRdb copy of this immuneACCESS table, which keeps in-frame sequences only. Checked studies attribute under half of the gap to unresolved V genes and leave the rest unexplained. The sample table holds about 26,000 clones, of which roughly 89% were seen once. The top ten hold about 15% of the sample. As to this clone: Its target antigen remains unknown. Per-nucleotide qualities are absent, and no much larger clonotype sits a single base away.

V is pruned by 1 base and J by 4 bases, leaving 6 bases of the junction without a gene match. Measured from the cysteine to the phenylalanine, the CDR3 is 15 residues long. Only CDR3 DNA is held: 45 bases, read in frame from base 1. CDR1 and CDR2 (SGHVS, FNYEAQ) derive from the germline V gene. The rearranged segments are TRBV7-6 and TRBJ2-7, with 8 junctional bases fitting TRBD2. This TCR came from a female donor with multiple sclerosis, enrolled in a pregnancy study. The source material was CD8+ T cells from peripheral blood mononuclear cells, sampled in the second trimester of pregnancy. The CDR3 here reads CASSLESGLVYEQYF. In nucleotides, the sequence is TGTGCCAGCAGCTTAGAGTCGGGACTAGTGTACGAGCAGTACTTC.